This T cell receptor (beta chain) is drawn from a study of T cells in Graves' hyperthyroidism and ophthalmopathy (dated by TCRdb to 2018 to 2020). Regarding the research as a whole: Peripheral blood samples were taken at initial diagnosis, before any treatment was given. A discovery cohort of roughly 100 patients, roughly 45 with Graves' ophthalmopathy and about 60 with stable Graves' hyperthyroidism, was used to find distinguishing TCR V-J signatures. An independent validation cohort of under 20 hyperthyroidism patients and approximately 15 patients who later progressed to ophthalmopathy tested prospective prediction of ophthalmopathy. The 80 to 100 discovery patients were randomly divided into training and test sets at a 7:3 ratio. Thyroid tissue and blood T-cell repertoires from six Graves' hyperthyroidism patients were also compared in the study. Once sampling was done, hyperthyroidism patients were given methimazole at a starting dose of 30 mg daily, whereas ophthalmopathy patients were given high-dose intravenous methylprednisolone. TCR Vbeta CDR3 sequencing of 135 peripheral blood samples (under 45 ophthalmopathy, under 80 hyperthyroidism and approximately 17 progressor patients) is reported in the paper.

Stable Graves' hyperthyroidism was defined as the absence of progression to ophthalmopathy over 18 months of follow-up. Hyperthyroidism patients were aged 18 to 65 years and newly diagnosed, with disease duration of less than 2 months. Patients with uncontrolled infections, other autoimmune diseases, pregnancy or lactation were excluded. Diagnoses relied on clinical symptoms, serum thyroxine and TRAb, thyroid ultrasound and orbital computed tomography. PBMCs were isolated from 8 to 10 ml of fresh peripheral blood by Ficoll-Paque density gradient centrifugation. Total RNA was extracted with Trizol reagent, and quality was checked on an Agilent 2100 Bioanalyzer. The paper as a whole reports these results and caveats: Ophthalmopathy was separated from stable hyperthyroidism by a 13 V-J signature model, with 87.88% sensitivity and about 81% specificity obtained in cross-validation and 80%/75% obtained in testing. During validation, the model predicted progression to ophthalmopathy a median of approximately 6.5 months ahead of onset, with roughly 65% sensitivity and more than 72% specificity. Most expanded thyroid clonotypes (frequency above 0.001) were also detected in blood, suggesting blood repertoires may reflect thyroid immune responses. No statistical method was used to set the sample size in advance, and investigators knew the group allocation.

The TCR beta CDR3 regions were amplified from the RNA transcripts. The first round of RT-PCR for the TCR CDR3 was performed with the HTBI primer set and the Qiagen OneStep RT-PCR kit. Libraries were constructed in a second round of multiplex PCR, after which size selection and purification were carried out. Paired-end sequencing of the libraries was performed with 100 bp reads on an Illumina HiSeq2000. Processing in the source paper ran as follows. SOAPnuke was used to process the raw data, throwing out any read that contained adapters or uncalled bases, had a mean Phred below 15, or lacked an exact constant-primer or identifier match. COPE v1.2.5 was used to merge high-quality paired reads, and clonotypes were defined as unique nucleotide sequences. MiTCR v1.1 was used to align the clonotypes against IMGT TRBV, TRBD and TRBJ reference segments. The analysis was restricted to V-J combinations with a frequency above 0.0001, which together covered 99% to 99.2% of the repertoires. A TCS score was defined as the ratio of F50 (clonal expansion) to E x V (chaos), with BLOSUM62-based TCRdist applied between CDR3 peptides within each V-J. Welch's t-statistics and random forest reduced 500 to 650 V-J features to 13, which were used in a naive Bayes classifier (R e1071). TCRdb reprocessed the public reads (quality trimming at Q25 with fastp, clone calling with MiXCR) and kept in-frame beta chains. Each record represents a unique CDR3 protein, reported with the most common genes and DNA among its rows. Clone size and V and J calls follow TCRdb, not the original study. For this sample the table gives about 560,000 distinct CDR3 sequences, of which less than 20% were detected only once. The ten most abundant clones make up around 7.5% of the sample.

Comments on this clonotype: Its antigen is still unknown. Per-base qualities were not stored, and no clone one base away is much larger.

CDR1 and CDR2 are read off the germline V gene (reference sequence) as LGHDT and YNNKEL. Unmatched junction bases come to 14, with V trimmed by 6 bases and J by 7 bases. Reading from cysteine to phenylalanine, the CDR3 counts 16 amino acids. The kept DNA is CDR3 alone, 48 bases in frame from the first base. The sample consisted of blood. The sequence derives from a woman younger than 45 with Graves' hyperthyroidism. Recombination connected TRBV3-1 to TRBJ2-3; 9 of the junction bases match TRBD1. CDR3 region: CASSLLRDRASNTQYF. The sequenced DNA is TGTGCCAGCAGTCTACTCCGGGACAGGGCCTCAAATACGCAGTATTTT.